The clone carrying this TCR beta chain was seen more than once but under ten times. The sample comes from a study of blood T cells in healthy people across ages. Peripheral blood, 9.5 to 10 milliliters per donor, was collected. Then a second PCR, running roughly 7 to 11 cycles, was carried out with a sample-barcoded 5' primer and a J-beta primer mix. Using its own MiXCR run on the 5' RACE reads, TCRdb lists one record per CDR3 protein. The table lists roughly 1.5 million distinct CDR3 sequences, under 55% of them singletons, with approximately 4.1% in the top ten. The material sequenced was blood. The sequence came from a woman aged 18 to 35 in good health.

CDR3 protein: CASSGPGALEKLFF. The CDR3 DNA follows: TGTGCCAGCAGTGGACCGGGGGCATTAGAAAAACTGTTTTTT. The rearrangement links TRBV25-1 to TRBJ1-4, with D perhaps TRBD1 (6 bases). This CDR3 contains 14 residues. Germline V CDR1 and CDR2: MGHDK, SYGVNS. V was cut by 4 bases and J by 8 bases, with 14 bases left in between.